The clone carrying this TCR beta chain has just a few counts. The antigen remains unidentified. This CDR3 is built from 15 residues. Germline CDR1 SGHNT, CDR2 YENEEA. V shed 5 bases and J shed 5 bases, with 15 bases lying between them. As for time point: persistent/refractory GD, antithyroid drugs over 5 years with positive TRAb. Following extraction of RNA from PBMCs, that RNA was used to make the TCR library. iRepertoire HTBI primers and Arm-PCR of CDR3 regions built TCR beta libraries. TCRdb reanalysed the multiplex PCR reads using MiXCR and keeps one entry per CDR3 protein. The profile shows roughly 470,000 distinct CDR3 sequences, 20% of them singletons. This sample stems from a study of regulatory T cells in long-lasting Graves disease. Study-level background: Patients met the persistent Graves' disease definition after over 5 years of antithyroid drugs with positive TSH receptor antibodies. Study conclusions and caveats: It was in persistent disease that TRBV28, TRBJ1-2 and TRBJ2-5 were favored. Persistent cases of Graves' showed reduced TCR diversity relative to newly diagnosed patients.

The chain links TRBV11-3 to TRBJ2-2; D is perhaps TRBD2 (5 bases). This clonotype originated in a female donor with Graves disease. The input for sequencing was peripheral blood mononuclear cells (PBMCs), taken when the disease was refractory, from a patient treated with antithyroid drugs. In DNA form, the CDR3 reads TGTGCCAGCAGCCCCGGGATGAGTGGAACCGGGGAGCTGTTTTTT. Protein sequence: CASSPGMSGTGELFF.